The 3 T cell receptor beta chains below were found in one sample sequenced in a study of blood T cell repertoires in COVID-19 (dated by TCRdb to about 2020). Libraries were made using the immunoSEQ multiplex PCR assay. TCRdb took this table from immuneACCESS and kept in-frame rearrangements with V and J called. Such tables lack part of the clones; where checked against another copy, unresolved V genes explain under half of the gap, and the rest is unexplained. This sample gives about 350,000 clones in total; around 87% of them show up just once. Approximately 5% of the sample belongs to the ten largest clones. Specimen: PBMCs or T cells enriched from blood (not recorded which). The receptors stem from a woman aged 25 to 39 who had recovered from COVID-19.

The rearrangement links TRBV27 to TRBJ2-7; 7 bases fit TRBD1. V was clipped by 4 bases and J by 3 bases; unmatched bases: 3. The germline gives CDR1 MNHEY, CDR2 SMNVEV (reference sequence). There are 13 residues in the CDR3. CDR3 in DNA: TGTGCCAGCAGTTCGGGACAGCGCTACGAGCAGTACTTC. This codes for CASSSGQRYEQYF.

This clone was seen once. The J gene is TRBJ1-2, the V gene TRBV12-3 or TRBV12-4; D remains ambiguous. The CDR3 consists of 13 residues. Trimming removed 1 base at V and 8 bases at J, with 11 bases between. Written as DNA, the CDR3 is TGTGCCAGCAGTTTAGGGTCCCTCGGGGGCTACACCTTC. This translates into CASSLGSLGGYTF.

V gene TRBV6-5 combines with J gene TRBJ2-7; 8 bases match TRBD2. Trimming at V came to 5 bases and at J to 4 bases, leaving 7 bases not matched to a gene. The germline CDR1 and CDR2 sequences are MNHEY and SVGAGI. This CDR3 is 14 amino acids long. The CDR3 DNA reads as TGTGCCAGCAGTCAACGAGCGGGGGTATACGAGCAGTACTTC. Translating it yields CASSQRAGVYEQYF.